This is a list of T cell receptor beta chains from one sample in a study of molecular identifiers for immune sequencing clone quantification. TCRdb re-called the PCR reads with MiXCR, one entry per CDR3 protein. The sample has about 640,000 distinct CDR3 sequences; 20% are singletons. The sequenced material came from naive CD8+ T cells from blood, with Jurkat cell RNA spiked in. The receptor source for this set is a human donor in good health. Some libraries in this study had Jurkat cell RNA spiked in. Each CDR3 is given with its conserved first and last residue. Each record gives: D gene, clone size, J gene, V gene, CDR3 protein, CDR3 DNA. A D gene is named only where the DNA matches it firmly. Clone size is given for some rows only: seen once, a few or many times, or a class if the clone is expanded.

. . TRBJ2-1 TRBV9 CASSVGGNSYDEQFF TGTGCCAGCAGCGTAGGGGGCAATTCCTACGATGAGCAGTTCTTC
. many TRBJ2-7 TRBV14 CASSQGPAPYEQYF TGTGCCAGCAGCCAAGGGCCAGCACCCTACGAGCAGTACTTC
. many TRBJ2-7 TRBV7-9 CASSPPRSYEQYF TGTGCCAGCAGCCCCCCCCGGTCCTACGAGCAGTACTTC
. many TRBJ1-5 TRBV24-1 CATSEGQWDQPQHF TGTGCCACCAGTGAAGGACAGTGGGATCAGCCCCAGCATTTT
. many TRBJ2-3 TRBV19 CASSETGHGTDTQYF TGTGCCAGTAGCGAAACAGGACACGGCACAGATACGCAGTATTTT
. many TRBJ1-5 TRBV28 CASSFSSSNQPQHF TGTGCCAGCAGTTTCAGCTCAAGCAATCAGCCCCAGCATTTT
. few TRBJ2-1 TRBV11-3 CASSQIQNEQFF TGTGCCAGCAGCCAAATTCAGAATGAGCAGTTCTTC
. many TRBJ2-3 TRBV29-1 CSVGLAPDTQYF TGCAGCGTTGGCTTGGCCCCAGATACGCAGTATTTT
TRBD1 . TRBJ2-1 TRBV7-9 CASIRDSYNEQFF TGTGCCAGCATCCGGGACAGCTACAATGAGCAGTTCTTC
. many TRBJ1-3 TRBV7-9 CATPGRHSGNTIYF TGTGCCACCCCGGGACGGCACTCTGGAAACACCATATATTTT
. few TRBJ2-7 TRBV7-9 CASGLWGATYEQYF TGTGCCAGCGGTCTTTGGGGGGCGACCTACGAGCAGTACTTC
TRBD1 . TRBJ1-1 TRBV19 CASSIGQGGIAEAFF TGTGCCAGTAGTATCGGACAGGGGGGGATCGCTGAAGCTTTCTTT
. few TRBJ2-1 TRBV5-1 CASSLYPDPYNEQFF TGCGCCAGCAGCTTATACCCAGATCCCTACAATGAGCAGTTCTTC
. few TRBJ1-2 TRBV5-3 CASSLQGAGGYTF TGTGCCAGCAGCTTGCAAGGGGCAGGTGGCTACACCTTC
TRBD1 . TRBJ2-7 TRBV5-1 CASSGPGQGADYEQYF TGCGCCAGCAGCGGGCCGGGGCAGGGGGCGGACTACGAGCAGTACTTC
. many TRBJ2-3 TRBV6-2/TRBV6-3 CASRIARETFTDTQYF TGTGCCAGCAGAATAGCGCGGGAAACCTTCACAGATACGCAGTATTTT
TRBD1 many TRBJ2-7 TRBV20-1 CSAYPMGQPIYEQYF TGCAGTGCCTACCCCATGGGACAGCCGATCTACGAGCAGTACTTC
. many TRBJ1-1 TRBV14 CASSQDPMNTEAFF TGTGCCAGCAGCCAAGATCCGATGAACACTGAAGCTTTCTTT
. many TRBJ1-5 TRBV6-6 CASSYSGRYSNQPQHF TGTGCCAGCAGTTACTCGGGCAGATATAGCAATCAGCCCCAGCATTTT
. many TRBJ1-2 TRBV4-1 CASSQDPQGNYGYTF TGCGCCAGCAGCCAAGATCCGCAGGGAAACTATGGCTACACCTTC
. many TRBJ2-7 TRBV4-1 CASSLTQALFYEQYF TGCGCCAGCAGTCTTACCCAGGCGCTATTCTACGAGCAGTACTTC
. many TRBJ2-7 TRBV12-3/TRBV12-4 CASSQDYAGDEQYF TGTGCCAGCAGCCAAGATTATGCCGGGGACGAGCAGTACTTC
TRBD2 many TRBJ2-7 TRBV20-1 CSAYGLAGEASYEQYF TGCAGTGCTTACGGACTAGCGGGAGAAGCCTCCTACGAGCAGTACTTC
. . TRBJ2-1 TRBV19 CASTDSEGQFF TGTGCCAGTACGGACTCGGAAGGGCAGTTCTTC
. few TRBJ2-6 TRBV5-3 CAVRGASRGANVLTF TGTGCCGTCCGAGGGGCCAGCCGTGGGGCCAACGTCCTGACTTTC
. many TRBJ2-7 TRBV7-6 CASSLGQSTYEQYF TGTGCCAGCAGCTTAGGACAGAGCACCTACGAGCAGTACTTC
TRBD1 many TRBJ1-5 TRBV12-3/TRBV12-4 CASSFGGQAINQPQHF TGTGCCAGCAGTTTTGGGGGACAGGCGATCAATCAGCCCCAGCATTTT
TRBD2 many TRBJ2-1 TRBV11-2 CASSPVPLAGKSSDEQFF TGTGCCAGCAGCCCGGTACCCTTAGCGGGAAAATCGTCAGATGAGCAGTTCTTC
. many TRBJ1-4 TRBV20-1 CSANDRAHEKLFF TGCAGTGCTAACGACAGAGCCCATGAAAAACTGTTTTTT
. few TRBJ2-2 TRBV7-9 CASSLGTVNTGELFF TGTGCCAGCAGCCTAGGGACGGTAAACACCGGGGAGCTGTTTTTT
. many TRBJ1-4 TRBV7-9 CASSLAQGKDEKLFF TGTGCCAGCAGCTTAGCCCAGGGGAAGGATGAAAAACTGTTTTTT
TRBD2 many TRBJ2-3 TRBV28 CASTGTSGTMSDTDTQYF TGTGCCAGCACCGGGACTAGCGGGACTATGTCTGACACAGATACGCAGTATTTT
. few TRBJ1-3 TRBV12-3/TRBV12-4 CASSLYTPGNAIYF TGTGCCAGCAGTTTATATACTCCTGGAAACGCCATATATTTT
. few TRBJ1-1 TRBV4-3 CASSQDWGGMNTEAFF TGCGCCAGCAGCCAAGATTGGGGGGGAATGAACACTGAAGCTTTCTTT
TRBD2 . TRBJ2-2 TRBV29-1 CSVDQGGLTSGRAANTGELFF TGCAGCGTTGATCAAGGGGGACTGACTAGCGGGAGGGCCGCAAACACCGGGGAGCTGTTTTTT
TRBD2 few TRBJ2-3 TRBV7-9 CASSLARGSGGTDTQYF TGTGCCAGCAGCTTAGCGCGGGGTAGCGGGGGCACAGATACGCAGTATTTT
TRBD1 many TRBJ2-7 TRBV7-6 CASSSGTEAYEQYF TGTGCCAGCAGCTCCGGGACAGAAGCCTACGAGCAGTACTTC
. . TRBJ1-1 TRBV20-1 CSARDGFRALEAFF TGCAGTGCTAGAGATGGGTTTCGGGCCCTGGAGGCTTTCTTT
. many TRBJ2-5 TRBV7-9 CASSLVANLRETQYF TGTGCCAGCAGCTTAGTGGCCAATTTGAGAGAGACCCAGTACTTC
. many TRBJ2-7 TRBV19 CASSANTGYEQYF TGTGCCAGTAGTGCCAACACCGGCTACGAGCAGTACTTC